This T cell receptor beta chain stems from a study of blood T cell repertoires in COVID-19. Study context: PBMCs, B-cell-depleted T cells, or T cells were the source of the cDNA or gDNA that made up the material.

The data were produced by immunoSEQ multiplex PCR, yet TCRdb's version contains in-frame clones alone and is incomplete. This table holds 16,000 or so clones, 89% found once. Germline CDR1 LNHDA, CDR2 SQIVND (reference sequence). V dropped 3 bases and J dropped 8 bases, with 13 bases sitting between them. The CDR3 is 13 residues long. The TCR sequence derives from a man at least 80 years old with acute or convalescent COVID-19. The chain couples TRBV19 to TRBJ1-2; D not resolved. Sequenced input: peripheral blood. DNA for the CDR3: TGTGCCAGTAGTATCGATGGATGGAGGGGCTACACCTTC. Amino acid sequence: CASSIDGWRGYTF. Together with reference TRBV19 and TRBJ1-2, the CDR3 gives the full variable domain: DGGITQSPKYLFRKEGQNVTLSCEQNLNHDAMYWYRQDPGQGLRLIYYSQIVNDFQKGDIAEGYSVSREKKESFPLTVTSAQKNPTAFYLCASSIDGWRGYTFGSGTRLTVV.